These 17 T cell receptor beta chains came from one sample sequenced in a study of cytomegalovirus exposure and HLA in healthy donors. Primers included in the PCR were 60 Vbeta and 13 Jbeta primers. Using immunoSEQ multiplex PCR, the repertoire was profiled, and TCRdb retains in-frame clones only, with some absent. The table lists roughly 160,000 clones, roughly 80% of them singletons. The source material was PBMCs. These receptors were obtained from a man aged 50 to 60 in good health and CMV-seropositive.

This clone was detected a few times. The V call is TRBV9, the J call TRBJ1-2, with D uncertain. Trimming removed 0 bases at V and 4 bases at J, with 7 bases between. From germline, CDR1 is SGDLS and CDR2 YYNGEE. CDR3 length: 13 residues. The CDR3 nucleotides are TGTGCCAGCAGCGTAGACGGCGGCTATGGCTACACCTTC. It is translated as CASSVDGGYGYTF. The full variable domain, its missing parts supplied by reference TRBV9 and TRBJ1-2, is DSGVTQTPKHLITATGQRVTLRCSPRSGDLSVYWYQQSLDQGLQFLIQYYNGEERAKGNILERFSAQQFPDLHSELNLSSLELGDSALYFCASSVDGGYGYTFGSGTRLTVV.

DNA of the CDR3: TGTGCCAGCAGCGCGAGCAGGACTCTAGCCTACGAGCAGTACTTC. Its protein product is CASSASRTLAYEQYF. This rearrangement joins TRBV7-2 to TRBJ2-7; TRBD2 might be the D (5 bases). Per germline, CDR1 SGHTA and CDR2 FQGNSA. The V gene lost 5 bases and the J gene lost 2 bases, with 16 bases spanning the gap. CDR3 length: 15 amino acids.

This clone came up once. This chain joins TRBV28 and TRBJ1-5; no clear D gene. The ends were cut back, 5 bases at V and 6 bases at J, with 17 bases in the middle. The length of the CDR3 is 15 residues. CDR1 is MDHEN and CDR2 is SYDVKM in the germline V gene. CDR3 residues: CASSPSGGPAQPQHF. For the CDR3, the DNA is TGTGCCAGCAGTCCCTCTGGAGGGCCCGCTCAGCCCCAGCATTTT.

V usage is TRBV4-1 and J usage is TRBJ2-2, with TRBD1 identical over 9 bases. The CDR3 sequence is 18 residues long. The ends lost 0 bases at V and 4 bases at J; junction bases unmatched: 9. The germline gives CDR1 MGHRA, CDR2 YSYEKL. CDR3 DNA sequence: TGCGCCAGCAGCCAAGAACGATGGGGACAGGGAGCCACCGGGGAGCTGTTTTTT. Amino acid sequence: CASSQERWGQGATGELFF.

The gene calls are TRBV14 and TRBJ2-3; 9 bases agree with TRBD1. The J segment lost 2 bases and the V segment lost 5 bases, leaving 8 bases of the junction unmatched. From germline, CDR1 is SGHDN and CDR2 FVKESK. The CDR3 is 16 amino acids. The CDR3 is CASSFDRGLNTDTQYF. CDR3 bases: TGTGCCAGCAGCTTCGACAGGGGGTTAAACACAGATACGCAGTATTTT.

The CDR3 spells CASSFRAPRTTGELFF. In nucleotides, the CDR3 is TGTGCCAGCAGCTTTAGAGCGCCCAGAACAACCGGGGAGCTGTTTTTT. The chain employs TRBV7-2 and TRBJ2-2; D not certain. Per germline, CDR1 SGHTA and CDR2 FQGNSA. CDR3 length: 16 residues. V lost 3 bases, J lost 5 bases, and 16 bases lay in between.

This chain uses TRBV5-5 with TRBJ1-1; the match to TRBD1 covers 7 bases. Germline trimming cut 3 bases from V and 5 bases from J; bases unmatched to any gene: 10. Germline lookup yields CDR1 SGHKS and CDR2 YYEKEE (reference sequence). This CDR3 region has 15 residues. CDR3 DNA: TGTGCCAGCAGCTGGTCGACAGGGATTGGAACTGAAGCTTTCTTT. Translated: CASSWSTGIGTEAFF.

The CDR3 DNA follows: TGTGCCAGCAGTGAACCCCGACCGGGACAGAGAAATGGCTACACCTTC. Translated: CASSEPRPGQRNGYTF. This sequence joins TRBV25-1 and TRBJ1-2, with 7 bases fitting TRBD1. The CDR3 has 16 amino acids. Germline CDR1 and CDR2: MGHDK and SYGVNS. With 2 bases clipped from V and 6 bases from J, the junction kept 12 bases outside the gene matches.

The gene calls are TRBV7-3 and TRBJ2-5; 9 bases line up with TRBD1. The V and J ends lost 3 bases and 1 base, in that order; junction bases with no gene match: 3. Germline V gene data show CDR1 as SGHTA and CDR2 as FQGTGA. The CDR3 totals 15 residues. The CDR3 region is CASSFLGQGQETQYF. In DNA form, the CDR3 reads TGTGCCAGCAGCTTCCTGGGACAGGGCCAAGAGACCCAGTACTTC. The full variable domain, its missing parts supplied by reference TRBV7-3 and TRBJ2-5, is GAGVSQTPSNKVTEKGKYVELRCDPISGHTALYWYRQSLGQGPEFLIYFQGTGAADDSGLPNDRFFAVRPEGSVSTLKIQRTERGDSAVYLCASSFLGQGQETQYFGPGTRLLVL.

The rearrangement links TRBV11-2 to TRBJ2-1; D is unclear. This CDR3 spans 17 amino acids. V was clipped by 6 bases and J by 3 bases, with 21 bases between them. CDR1 is SGHAT, CDR2 FQNNGV, per germline. CDR3 loop: CASRPRQPGELYNEQFF. For the CDR3, the DNA is TGTGCCAGCAGGCCCCGCCAACCAGGTGAGCTCTACAATGAGCAGTTCTTC. Full variable domain (outside the CDR3, taken from reference TRBV11-2 and TRBJ2-1): EAGVAQSPRYKIIEKRQSVAFWCNPISGHATLYWYQQILGQGPKLLIQFQNNGVVDDSQLPKDRFSAERLKGVDSTLKIQPAKLEDSAVYLCASRPRQPGELYNEQFFGPGTRLTVL.

This clone came up a few times. The chain links TRBV7-3 to TRBJ1-5; D is unclear. Trimming cost V 1 base and J 7 bases, with 26 bases left between them. This CDR3 contains 19 residues. Germline V lookup: CDR1 SGHTA, CDR2 FQGTGA. The CDR3 loop is CASSLRWWRRRRGNQPQHF. CDR3 coding DNA: TGTGCCAGCAGCTTAAGATGGTGGCGACGGCGGCGGGGAAACCAGCCCCAGCATTTT.

A single count supports this clone. The genes are TRBV2 and TRBJ2-3; 9 bases line up with TRBD2. This CDR3 is built from 16 residues. J gave up 4 bases and V 4 bases, and 9 bases lay outside the gene matches. The germline V gene has CDR1 SNHLY and CDR2 FYNNEI. The CDR3: CASSGTRGGGADTQYF. CDR3 DNA: TGTGCCAGCAGTGGAACGCGGGGGGGCGGAGCAGATACGCAGTATTTT.

In this sample, this clone turned up a few times. J is TRBJ2-7 and V is TRBV5-6; TRBD2 might be the D (5 bases). This CDR3 region has 16 residues. V shed 0 bases and J shed 4 bases, with 17 bases lying between them. Germline loops: CDR1 SGHDT, CDR2 YYEEEE. As DNA, the CDR3 is TGTGCCAGCAGCTTGGCAGTGGGAGCAATCTATTACGAGCAGTACTTC. Translated, it gives CASSLAVGAIYYEQYF.

V is TRBV19 and J is TRBJ2-1; possible D gene TRBD2, 5 bases. The germline gives CDR1 LNHDA, CDR2 SQIVND (reference sequence). This CDR3 is built from 14 residues. V was pared by 3 bases and J by 4 bases, with 10 bases between. CDR3 sequence reads: CASSMLAPYNEQFF. The CDR3, as DNA: TGTGCCAGTAGTATGCTAGCTCCTTACAATGAGCAGTTCTTC.

The rearrangement links TRBV4-1 to TRBJ1-4; D is ambiguous. Trimming removed 4 bases at V and 3 bases at J, with 9 bases between. The germline gives CDR1 MGHRA, CDR2 YSYEKL. CDR3 length equals 14 residues. CDR3 amino acids: CASSPAVANEKLFF. The CDR3 DNA reads as TGCGCCAGCAGCCCAGCGGTCGCTAATGAAAAACTGTTTTTT.

This chain joins TRBV19 and TRBJ2-6; maybe TRBD1 (5 bases). The germline V gene encodes CDR1 LNHDA and CDR2 SQIVND (reference sequence). The CDR3 is 15 amino acids. Trimming removed 4 bases from V and 2 bases from J, with 9 bases in between. For the CDR3, the DNA is TGTGCCAGTAGTACGACAGAGACTGGGGCCAACGTCCTGACTTTC. This encodes CASSTTETGANVLTF.

With respect to this clone: The junction and the germline gene differ at one end; a read error may be behind it. The J gene is TRBJ2-1, the V gene TRBV28; TRBD2 agrees at 12 bases. This CDR3 is 15 amino acids long. Looked up from germline, CDR1 is MDHEN and CDR2 is SYDVKM. CDR3: CQTSGGPSSYNEQFF. DNA for the CDR3: TGCCAGACTAGCGGGGGTCCTAGCTCCTACAATGAGCAGTTCTTC.